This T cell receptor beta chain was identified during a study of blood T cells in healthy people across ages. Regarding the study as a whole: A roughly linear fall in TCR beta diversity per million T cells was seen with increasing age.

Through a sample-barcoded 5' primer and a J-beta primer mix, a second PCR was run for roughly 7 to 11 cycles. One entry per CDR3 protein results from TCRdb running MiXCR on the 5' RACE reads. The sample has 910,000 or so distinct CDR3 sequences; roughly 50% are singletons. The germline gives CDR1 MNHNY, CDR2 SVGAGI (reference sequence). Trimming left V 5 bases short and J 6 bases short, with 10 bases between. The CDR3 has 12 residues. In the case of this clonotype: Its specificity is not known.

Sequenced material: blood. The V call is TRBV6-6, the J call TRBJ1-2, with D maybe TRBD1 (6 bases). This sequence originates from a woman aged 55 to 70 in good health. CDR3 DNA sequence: TGTGCCAGCAGTCCAGAGGGGGATGGCTACACCTTC. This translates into CASSPEGDGYTF.